Below, one TCR beta chain is given with its context. Its antigen is not known. This sample is part of a study of CD8 T cells in ankylosing spondylitis. General observations from the study: What seemed typical of ankylosing spondylitis blood was a TCR beta motif built from about 8 highly homologous variants.

This CDR3 contains 18 residues. The V gene end was trimmed by 1 base and the J gene end by 10 bases; junction bases not matched to a gene: 16. Germline V gene lookup returns CDR1 SGHAT and CDR2 FQDESV (reference sequence). Using its own MiXCR run on the 5' RACE reads, TCRdb lists one record per CDR3 protein. In the table there are some 330,000 distinct CDR3 sequences, 6.5% to 10% of which are singletons. Sequencing was carried out using blood, either unsorted or a sorted T cell fraction (not recorded which). The V and J genes are TRBV11-1 and TRBJ2-1; 10 bases match TRBD2. This sequence originates from a male donor with ankylosing spondylitis. CDR3 region: CASSLEGGLALLRREQFF. The CDR3 DNA sequence: TGTGCCAGCAGCTTAGAGGGGGGACTAGCGCTCCTTAGACGGGAGCAGTTCTTC.